One and the same sample provided the 3 T cell receptor beta chains below, sequenced in a study of shared T cell receptors in the human thymus. Assay used: immunoSEQ multiplex PCR; TCRdb lists only in-frame clones, some missing. The data hold over 350,000 clones, with over 90% observed a single time. Sequencing was done on a sample of thymocytes. The receptors derive from a human donor.

V is TRBV6-4 and J is TRBJ2-1; 9 nucleotides align to TRBD1. The CDR3 contains 16 residues. In germline, CDR1 is MRHNA, CDR2 SNTAGT. V lost 4 bases, J lost 9 bases, and 13 bases stayed unmatched. Here the CDR3 DNA reads TGTGCCAGCAGTGTACGGACAGGGGAGGGGAACGGTGAGCAGTTCTTC. Translated: CASSVRTGEGNGEQFF.

The chain joins TRBV10-3 to TRBJ2-7, with D perhaps TRBD2 (6 bases). The CDR3 extends over 14 amino acids. CDR1 is ENHRY and CDR2 is SYGVKD in the germline V gene. V was trimmed by 6 bases and J by 10 bases, leaving 22 bases between them. The CDR3 DNA is TGTGCCATCAGGGACCCGACGGGGGAGGCGACACAGTACTTC. It translates to CAIRDPTGEATQYF.

The V call is TRBV9, the J call TRBJ2-1; 8 nucleotides agree with TRBD2. The trim removed 3 bases at V and 2 bases at J, leaving 16 bases unmatched. Germline CDR1 is SGDLS and CDR2 is YYNGEE. The CDR3 runs to 19 residues. In nucleotides, the CDR3 is TGTGCCAGCAGCGCGTTTGGGAGGGCGGGAGGAGGGACCTACAATGAGCAGTTCTTC. This encodes CASSAFGRAGGGTYNEQFF. The whole variable domain, filled in from reference TRBV9 and TRBJ2-1, reads DSGVTQTPKHLITATGQRVTLRCSPRSGDLSVYWYQQSLDQGLQFLIQYYNGEERAKGNILERFSAQQFPDLHSELNLSSLELGDSALYFCASSAFGRAGGGTYNEQFFGPGTRLTVL.